This note documents a single TCR beta chain sequence. This clone was observed once. No cognate antigen has been identified for it. No qualities accompany the bases; no much larger clone lies one base away. This sample stems from a study of technical replicates of blood from several donors (dated by TCRdb to about 2017). The library was made by the immunoSEQ multiplex PCR assay. TCRdb obtained this table from immuneACCESS and retained in-frame rearrangements with V and J assigned. These tables miss some clones; where compared with another copy, unresolved V genes account for less than half of the shortfall, and the remainder is unexplained. For this sample there are just over 60,000 clones; around 87% appear just once. In total, the top ten clones hold 5.2% of the sample. For CDR1 and CDR2, the germline V gene lists SGHAT and FQNNGV. V lost 4 bases and J lost 3 bases; the stretch between them is 16 bases long. Its CDR3 holds 16 amino acids, cysteine through phenylalanine. The retained sequence is limited to the CDR3, 48 bases, with the frame set at the first base.

The receptor's source is a human donor in good health. Some clones in this sample may be carry-over from other donors' samples. Material for sequencing was PBMCs. The sequence is built from TRBV11-2 and TRBJ2-4; the D gene is perhaps TRBD2, on 6 matching bases. The CDR3 in this case is CASSSPLLGGKNIQYF. The nucleotides read TGTGCCAGCAGCTCGCCCCTTTTGGGGGGCAAAAACATTCAGTACTTC.